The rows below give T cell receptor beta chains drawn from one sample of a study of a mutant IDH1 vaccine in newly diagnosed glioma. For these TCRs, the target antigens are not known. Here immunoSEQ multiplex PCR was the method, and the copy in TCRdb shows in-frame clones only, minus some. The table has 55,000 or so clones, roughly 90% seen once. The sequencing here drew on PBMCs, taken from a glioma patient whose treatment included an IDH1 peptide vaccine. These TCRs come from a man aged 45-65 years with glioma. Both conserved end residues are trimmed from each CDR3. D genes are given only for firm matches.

CDR3 protein: SGATNEKLF; CDR3 length: 9; V gene: TRBV29-1; D gene: -
CDR3 protein: ATSRTGESKQF; CDR3 length: 11; V gene: TRBV15; D gene: -
CDR3 protein: ASSPKYQPQH; CDR3 length: 10; V gene: TRBV7-8; D gene: -
CDR3 protein: ASSYLGGFYT; CDR3 length: 10; V gene: TRBV6-5; D gene: -
CDR3 protein: ASSQDLGGPQPQH; CDR3 length: 13; V gene: TRBV4-2; D gene: -
CDR3 protein: ASSMPSGRPNTDTQY; CDR3 length: 15; V gene: TRBV19; D gene: TRBD2
CDR3 protein: ASSLVSTAYNEQF; CDR3 length: 13; V gene: TRBV7-8; D gene: -
CDR3 protein: ASSPGTWGTEAF; CDR3 length: 12; V gene: TRBV7-9; D gene: -
CDR3 protein: ASSQVEGADTEAF; CDR3 length: 13; V gene: TRBV4-2; D gene: TRBD1
CDR3 protein: ASSLTLTGGNTEAF; CDR3 length: 14; V gene: TRBV7-2; D gene: TRBD1
CDR3 protein: ASTENRGPPNNEQF; CDR3 length: 14; V gene: TRBV7-2; D gene: -
CDR3 protein: AWTGSGTQY; CDR3 length: 9; V gene: TRBV30; D gene: -
CDR3 protein: ASSLRGYNEQF; CDR3 length: 11; V gene: TRBV5-1; D gene: -
CDR3 protein: ASSLGMGFGNTIY; CDR3 length: 13; V gene: TRBV28; D gene: -
CDR3 protein: ASSTLDTQY; CDR3 length: 9; V gene: TRBV6-1; D gene: -
CDR3 protein: ASNEGRYNSPLH; CDR3 length: 12; V gene: TRBV5-1; D gene: -
CDR3 protein: AWSVWLGQGGGTEAF; CDR3 length: 15; V gene: TRBV30; D gene: TRBD1
CDR3 protein: SVRTGTGINQPQH; CDR3 length: 13; V gene: TRBV29-1; D gene: TRBD1
CDR3 protein: SVAPTGPPETQY; CDR3 length: 12; V gene: TRBV29-1; D gene: -
CDR3 protein: ASSPGVGYEQY; CDR3 length: 11; V gene: TRBV5-1; D gene: -
CDR3 protein: ASSSDGNQPQH; CDR3 length: 11; V gene: TRBV7-8; D gene: -
CDR3 protein: ASSTQGGPNNEQF; CDR3 length: 13; V gene: TRBV9; D gene: TRBD1
CDR3 protein: ASSPRARGFTDTQY; CDR3 length: 14; V gene: TRBV18; D gene: -
CDR3 protein: ASSHHGQREQY; CDR3 length: 11; V gene: TRBV14; D gene: -
CDR3 protein: ASSLVALAGGEQY; CDR3 length: 13; V gene: TRBV5-1; D gene: TRBD2
CDR3 protein: ASRPDSHQETQY; CDR3 length: 12; V gene: TRBV6-5; D gene: -